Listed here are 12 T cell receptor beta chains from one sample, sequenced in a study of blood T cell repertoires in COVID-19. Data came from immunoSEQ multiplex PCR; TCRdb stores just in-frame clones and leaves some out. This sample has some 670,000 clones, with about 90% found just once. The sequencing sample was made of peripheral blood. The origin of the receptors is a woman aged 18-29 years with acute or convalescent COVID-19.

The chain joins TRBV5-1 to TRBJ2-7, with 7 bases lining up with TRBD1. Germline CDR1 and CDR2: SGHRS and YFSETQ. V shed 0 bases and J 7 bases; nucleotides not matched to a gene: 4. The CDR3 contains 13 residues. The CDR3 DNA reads TGCGCCAGCAGCTTGGGACAGGGCTGGGAGCAGTACTTC. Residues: CASSLGQGWEQYF.

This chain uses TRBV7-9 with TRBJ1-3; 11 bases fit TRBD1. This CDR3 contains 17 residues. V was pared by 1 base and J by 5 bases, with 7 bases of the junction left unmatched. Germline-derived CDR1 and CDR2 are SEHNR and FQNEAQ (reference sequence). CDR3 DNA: TGTGCCAGCAGCTTAGAAGGCGGGACAGGGGGAAGAAACACCATATATTTT. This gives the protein CASSLEGGTGGRNTIYF.

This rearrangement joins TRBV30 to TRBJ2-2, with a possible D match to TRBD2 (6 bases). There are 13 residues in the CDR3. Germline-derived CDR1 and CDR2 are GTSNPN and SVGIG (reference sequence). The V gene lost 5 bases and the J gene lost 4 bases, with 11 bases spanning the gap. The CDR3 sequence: CAWGPGGTGELFF. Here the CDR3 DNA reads TGTGCCTGGGGCCCCGGGGGCACCGGGGAGCTGTTTTTT.

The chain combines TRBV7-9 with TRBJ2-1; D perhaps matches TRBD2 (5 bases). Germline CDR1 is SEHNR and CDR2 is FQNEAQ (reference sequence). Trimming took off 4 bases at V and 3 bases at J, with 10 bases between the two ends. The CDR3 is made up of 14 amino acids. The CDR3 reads CASSSVSGYNEQFF. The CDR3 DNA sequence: TGTGCCAGCAGCTCCGTCAGCGGCTACAATGAGCAGTTCTTC.

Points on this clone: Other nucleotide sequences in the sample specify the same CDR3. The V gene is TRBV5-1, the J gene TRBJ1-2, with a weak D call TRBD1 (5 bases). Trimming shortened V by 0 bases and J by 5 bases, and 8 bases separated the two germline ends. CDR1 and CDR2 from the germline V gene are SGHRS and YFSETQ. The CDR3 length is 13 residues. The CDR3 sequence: CASSLVGDYGYTF. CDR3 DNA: TGCGCCAGCAGCTTGGTAGGGGATTATGGCTACACCTTC. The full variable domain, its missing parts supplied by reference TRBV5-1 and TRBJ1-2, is KAGVTQTPRYLIKTRGQQVTLSCSPISGHRSVSWYQQTPGQGLQFLFEYFSETQRNKGNFPGRFSGRQFSNSRSEMNVSTLELGDSALYLCASSLVGDYGYTFGSGTRLTVV.

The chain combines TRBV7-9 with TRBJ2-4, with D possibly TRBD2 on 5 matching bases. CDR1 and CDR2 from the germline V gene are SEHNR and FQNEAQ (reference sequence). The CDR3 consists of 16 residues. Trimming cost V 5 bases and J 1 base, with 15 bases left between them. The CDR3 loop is CASSPKIRDAKNIQYF. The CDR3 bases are TGTGCCAGCAGCCCGAAGATTCGGGATGCCAAAAACATTCAGTACTTC. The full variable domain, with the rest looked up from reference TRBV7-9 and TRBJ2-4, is DTGVSQNPRHKITKRGQNVTFRCDPISEHNRLYWYRQTLGQGPEFLTYFQNEAQLEKSRLLSDRFSAERPKGSFSTLEIQRTEQGDSAMYLCASSPKIRDAKNIQYFGAGTRLSVL.

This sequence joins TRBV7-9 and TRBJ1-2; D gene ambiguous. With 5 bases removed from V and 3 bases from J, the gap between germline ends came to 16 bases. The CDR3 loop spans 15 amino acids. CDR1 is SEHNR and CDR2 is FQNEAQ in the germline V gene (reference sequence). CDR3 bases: TGTGCCAGCAGCCCCCTCAATATTCCGGACTATGGCTACACCTTC. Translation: CASSPLNIPDYGYTF.

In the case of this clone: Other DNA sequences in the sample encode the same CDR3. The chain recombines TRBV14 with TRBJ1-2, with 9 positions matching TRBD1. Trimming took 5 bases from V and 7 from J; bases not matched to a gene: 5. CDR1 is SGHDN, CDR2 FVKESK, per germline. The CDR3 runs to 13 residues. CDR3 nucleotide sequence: TGTGCCAGCAGCGTACAGGGGGCCGGTGGCTACACCTTC. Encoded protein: CASSVQGAGGYTF.

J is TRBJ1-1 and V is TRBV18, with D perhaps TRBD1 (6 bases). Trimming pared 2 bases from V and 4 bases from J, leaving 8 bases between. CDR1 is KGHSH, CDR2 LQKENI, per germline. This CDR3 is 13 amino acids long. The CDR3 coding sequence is TGTGCCAGCTCACCAAACAGGGTCACTGAAGCTTTCTTT. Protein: CASSPNRVTEAFF. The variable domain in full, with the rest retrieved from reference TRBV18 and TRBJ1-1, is NAGVMQNPRHLVRRRGQEARLRCSPMKGHSHVYWYRQLPEEGLKFMVYLQKENIIDESGMPKERFSAEFPKEGPSILRIQQVVRGDSAAYFCASSPNRVTEAFFGQGTRLTVV.

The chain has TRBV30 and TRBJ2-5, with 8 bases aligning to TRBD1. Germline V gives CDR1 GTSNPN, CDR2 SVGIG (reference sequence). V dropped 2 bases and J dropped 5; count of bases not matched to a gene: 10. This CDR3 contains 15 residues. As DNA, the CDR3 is TGTGCCTGGAGTCAGGCGACAGGGGCCAGGGAGACCCAGTACTTC. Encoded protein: CAWSQATGARETQYF.

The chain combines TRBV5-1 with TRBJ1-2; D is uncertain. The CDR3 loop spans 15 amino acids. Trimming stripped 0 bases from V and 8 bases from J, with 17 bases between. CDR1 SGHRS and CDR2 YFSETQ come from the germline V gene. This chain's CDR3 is CASSLVAGPPLGYTF. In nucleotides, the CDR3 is TGCGCCAGCAGCTTGGTTGCGGGCCCCCCCTTGGGCTACACCTTC.

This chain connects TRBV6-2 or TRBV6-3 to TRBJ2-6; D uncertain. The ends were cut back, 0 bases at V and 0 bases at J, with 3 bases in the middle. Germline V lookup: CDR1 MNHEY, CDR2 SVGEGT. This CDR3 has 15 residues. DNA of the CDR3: TGTGCCAGCAGTTACTCTCTCTCTGGGGCCAACGTCCTGACTTTC. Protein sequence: CASSYSLSGANVLTF.